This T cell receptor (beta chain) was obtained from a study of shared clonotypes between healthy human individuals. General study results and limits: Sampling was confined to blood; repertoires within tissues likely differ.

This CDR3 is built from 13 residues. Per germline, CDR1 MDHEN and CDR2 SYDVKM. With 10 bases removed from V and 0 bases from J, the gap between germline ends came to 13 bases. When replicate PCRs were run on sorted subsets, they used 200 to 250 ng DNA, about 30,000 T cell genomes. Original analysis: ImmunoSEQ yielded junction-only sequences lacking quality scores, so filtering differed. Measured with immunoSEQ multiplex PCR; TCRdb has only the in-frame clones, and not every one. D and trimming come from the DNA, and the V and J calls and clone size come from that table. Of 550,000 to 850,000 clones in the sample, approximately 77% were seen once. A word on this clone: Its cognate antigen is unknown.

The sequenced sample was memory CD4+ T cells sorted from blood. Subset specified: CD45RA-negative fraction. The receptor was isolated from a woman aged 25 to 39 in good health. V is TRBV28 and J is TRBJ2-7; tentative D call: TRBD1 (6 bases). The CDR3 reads CATVQGSSYEQYF. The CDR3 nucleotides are TGTGCCACCGTCCAGGGGTCCTCCTACGAGCAGTACTTC.